These 24 T cell receptor beta chains share one sample of origin, sequenced in a study of T-cell memory formation after mild COVID-19. One entry per CDR3 protein, called by TCRdb with MiXCR from the 5' RACE reads. Counted here are 150,000 to 200,000 distinct CDR3 sequences, around 10% occurring once; the ten biggest clones make up about 3.8%. The sequencing sample was made of PBMCs or a T cell subset sorted from them (not recorded which). These receptors came from a man aged 18-30 years who had mild COVID-19 (a few samples of this study predate the infection). Cell type and time point are not known.

This clonotype showed up many times. The chain is built from TRBV10-2 and TRBJ2-3; TRBD1 agrees at 8 bases. The ends lost 7 bases at V and 1 base at J; junction bases unmatched: 4. CDR3 length equals 14 residues. Germline V gene data show CDR1 as WSHSY and CDR2 as SAAADI. The CDR3 DNA is TGCGCCAGCACGGCGACAGGGGGCACAGATACGCAGTATTTT. Translation: CASTATGGTDTQYF.

A few counts support this clonotype. V and J are TRBV12-3 or TRBV12-4 and TRBJ1-4; D is unclear. This CDR3 comprises 16 residues. V lost 6 bases and J lost 0, with 14 bases in between. The CDR3 here is CASRPARAATNEKLFF. The CDR3 bases are TGTGCCAGCAGGCCGGCCCGGGCTGCAACTAATGAAAAACTGTTTTTT.

This chain joins TRBV20-1 and TRBJ2-7; possible D gene TRBD2, 5 bases. Germline V gene sequence: CDR1 DFQATT, CDR2 SNEGSKA (reference sequence). Trimming took 5 bases from V and 6 from J, leaving 8 bases between them. This CDR3 region has 10 residues. The CDR3 nucleotides read TGCAGTGCTTTTGGGAGCGAGCAGTACTTC. Protein product: CSAFGSEQYF.

The chain carries TRBV2 and TRBJ2-7, with a weak D call TRBD2 (6 bases). The ends were cut back, 6 bases at V and 4 bases at J, with 10 bases in the middle. The CDR3 has 12 residues. Germline CDR1 is SNHLY and CDR2 is FYNNEI. The CDR3 region has the DNA TGTGCCAGCAGATCCGGGACTTACGAGCAGTACGTC. Translating it yields CASRSGTYEQYV.

The genes are TRBV6-1 and TRBJ2-7; D gene uncertain. Trimming pared 7 bases from V and 2 bases from J, leaving 12 bases between. In germline, CDR1 is MNHNS, CDR2 SASEGT. The CDR3 runs 13 residues. The CDR3 coding sequence is TGTGCCAGCACGAGGTGGGGTACCTACGAGCAGTACGTC. It encodes CASTRWGTYEQYV.

This chain links TRBV20-1 with TRBJ1-2, with D tentatively TRBD1 (5 bases). V was shortened by 5 bases and J by 5 bases, with 15 bases between the two germline ends. The CDR3 is made up of 13 amino acids. The germline V gene has CDR1 DFQATT and CDR2 SNEGSKA (reference sequence). The CDR3 region is CSAAPGRRYGYTF. The CDR3, as DNA: TGCAGTGCTGCCCCGGGACGGAGATATGGCTACACCTTC.

This chain connects TRBV7-2 to TRBJ1-4, with D possibly matching TRBD1 (5 bases). The CDR3 totals 15 residues. Germline CDR1 and CDR2: SGHTA and FQGNSA. The V end lost 1 base, the J end lost 5 bases, and 11 bases lay between the germline ends. CDR3 region: CASSLVWGVNEKLFF. The CDR3 DNA reads as TGTGCCAGCAGCTTAGTTTGGGGGGTAAATGAAAAACTGTTTTTT. The full variable domain, with the rest looked up from reference TRBV7-2 and TRBJ1-4, is GAGVSQSPSNKVTEKGKDVELRCDPISGHTALYWYRQSLGQGLEFLIYFQGNSAPDKSGLPSDRFSAERTGGSVSTLTIQRTQQEDSAVYLCASSLVWGVNEKLFFGSGTQLSVL.

This clonotype was seen at least ten times. The rearrangement uses TRBV5-1 and TRBJ2-2; D unclear. The CDR3 is made up of 11 amino acids. CDR1 is SGHRS and CDR2 is YFSETQ in the germline V gene. The ends were cut back, 4 bases at V and 6 bases at J, with 4 bases in the middle. The CDR3 sequence: CASSESGELFF. The CDR3 DNA sequence: TGCGCCAGCAGCGAATCCGGGGAGCTGTTTTTT.

This clonotype has only a few counts. The V and J genes are TRBV7-3 and TRBJ1-2; 9 nucleotides agree with TRBD1. Germline V gene sequence: CDR1 SGHTA, CDR2 FQGTGA. V was clipped by 1 base and J by 6 bases; unmatched bases: 0. This CDR3 has 13 amino acids. The CDR3 here is CASSLRQGDGYTF. The CDR3 DNA sequence: TGTGCCAGCAGCTTAAGACAGGGGGATGGCTACACCTTC. Looking up the rest from reference TRBV7-3 and TRBJ1-2 gives the full variable domain: GAGVSQTPSNKVTEKGKYVELRCDPISGHTALYWYRQSLGQGPEFLIYFQGTGAADDSGLPNDRFFAVRPEGSVSTLKIQRTERGDSAVYLCASSLRQGDGYTFGSGTRLTVV.

This sequence joins TRBV5-1 and TRBJ1-5; D remains ambiguous. V was trimmed by 1 base and J by 5 bases, leaving 7 bases between them. The CDR3 loop spans 13 amino acids. CDR1 SGHRS and CDR2 YFSETQ come from the germline V gene. The CDR3 loop reads CASSLLGDQPQHF. The CDR3 DNA reads as TGCGCCAGCAGCTTGTTGGGAGATCAGCCCCAGCATTTT.

This clonotype was seen more than once but under ten times. The chain uses TRBV3-1 and TRBJ1-1; D gene unclear. Germline-derived CDR1 and CDR2 are LGHDT and YNNKEL (reference sequence). The CDR3 totals 13 residues. V was trimmed by 8 bases and J by 1 base, leaving 11 bases between them. CDR3 coding DNA: TGTGCCAGCCGTCTTGGCGCGAACACTGAAGCTTTCTTT. It codes for CASRLGANTEAFF.

There are a few counts of this clonotype. This chain uses TRBV5-1 with TRBJ1-2; 7 bases match TRBD1. There are 14 residues in the CDR3. Germline loops: CDR1 SGHRS, CDR2 YFSETQ. The ends lost 0 bases at V and 6 bases at J; junction bases unmatched: 5. The CDR3 DNA reads TGCGCCAGCAGCTTGGACAGGGGAGGCAATGGCTACACCTTC. The encoded protein is CASSLDRGGNGYTF.

CDR3 in amino acids: CASSPQGRETQYF. CDR3 bases: TGTGCCAGCAGCCCCCAGGGGCGGGAGACCCAGTACTTC. The chain employs TRBV7-8 and TRBJ2-5; weak D call: TRBD1 (6 bases). CDR3 length equals 13 residues. The V end was cut by 5 bases, the J end by 5 bases, with 12 bases between. Germline loops: CDR1 SGHVS, CDR2 FQNEAQ.

This chain connects TRBV4-1 to TRBJ2-7; D uncertain. V lost 1 base to trimming and J lost 4 bases, with 8 bases between them. The germline V gene encodes CDR1 MGHRA and CDR2 YSYEKL. CDR3 length: 13 amino acids. The CDR3 nucleotides are TGCGCCAGCAGCCAAGGATTCAGGTACGAGCAGTACGTC. It yields the protein CASSQGFRYEQYV.

This clonotype was counted ten times or more. This chain connects TRBV7-9 to TRBJ2-7; 9 positions match TRBD2. This CDR3 has 13 amino acids. The J segment lost 5 bases and the V segment lost 5 bases, leaving 4 bases of the junction unmatched. Germline V gene sequence: CDR1 SEHNR, CDR2 FQNEAQ (reference sequence). The CDR3 coding sequence is TGTGCCAGCAGCCGTAGCGGGGGCGACGAGCAGTACTTC. Translated: CASSRSGGDEQYF. Combining the CDR3 with reference TRBV7-9 and TRBJ2-7 gives the whole variable domain DTGVSQNPRHKITKRGQNVTFRCDPISEHNRLYWYRQTLGQGPEFLTYFQNEAQLEKSRLLSDRFSAERPKGSFSTLEIQRTEQGDSAMYLCASSRSGGDEQYFGPGTRLTVT.

The rearrangement uses TRBV19 and TRBJ1-1; D unclear. CDR3 size: 11 residues. Looked up from germline, CDR1 is LNHDA and CDR2 is SQIVND (reference sequence). Deletions cut 6 bases from V and 5 bases from J, with 7 bases between. CDR3 coding DNA: TGTGCCAGTAGGCGCTCGACTGAAGCTTTCTTT. The encoded protein is CASRRSTEAFF.

In this sample, this clonotype turned up a few times. The chain is built from TRBV20-1 and TRBJ2-5; D is unresolved. With 2 bases removed from V and 1 base from J, the gap between germline ends came to 11 bases. The germline V gene has CDR1 DFQATT and CDR2 SNEGSKA (reference sequence). The CDR3 runs to 14 residues. CDR3 in DNA: TGCAGTGCTAGATCGGTCACAAGCCAAGAGACCCAGTACTTC. Translating it yields CSARSVTSQETQYF.

This clonotype showed up just once. This sequence joins TRBV10-2 and TRBJ1-6, with a tentative D call TRBD1 (5 bases). CDR1 WSHSY and CDR2 SAAADI come from the germline V gene. V lost 7 bases to trimming and J lost 3 bases, with 10 bases between them. CDR3 length: 14 residues. The CDR3 loop is CASKKDNYNSPLHF. In DNA form, the CDR3 reads TGCGCCAGCAAGAAGGACAACTATAATTCACCCCTCCACTTT.

This clonotype was counted only a few times. The chain carries TRBV6-1 and TRBJ2-7; D is undetermined. Between the trimmed V and J ends, which lost 10 bases and 3 bases, there was a span of 7 bases. The germline V gene has CDR1 MNHNS and CDR2 SASEGT. The CDR3 runs to 10 residues. Here the CDR3 reads CATLYYEQYF. The CDR3 nucleotides read TGTGCCACCCTATACTACGAGCAGTACTTC.

The chain is built from TRBV7-8 and TRBJ1-4; possible D gene TRBD1, 5 bases. V lost 5 bases to trimming and J lost 5 bases, with 9 bases between them. The CDR3 spans 13 residues. Germline-derived CDR1 and CDR2 are SGHVS and FQNEAQ. DNA for the CDR3: TGTGCCAGCAGCCCGGCAGGGAATGAAAAACTGTTTTTT. Protein product: CASSPAGNEKLFF.

J is TRBJ1-1 and V is TRBV30; TRBD1 might be the D (5 bases). CDR1 and CDR2 (germline): GTSNPN, SVGIG (reference sequence). CDR3 size: 17 residues. Trimming shortened V by 2 bases and J by 0 bases, and 19 bases separated the two germline ends. CDR3 nucleotides: TGTGCCTGGAGTCCCCTCCGGGGAAGGGGTCTGAACACTGAAGCTTTCTTT. Amino acids: CAWSPLRGRGLNTEAFF.

The chain joins TRBV15 to TRBJ2-5, with 11 bases aligning to TRBD2. This CDR3 has 15 amino acids. Germline values: CDR1 LNHNV, CDR2 YYDKDF (reference sequence). The ends lost 3 bases at V and 4 bases at J; junction bases unmatched: 4. The CDR3 sequence is CATSSSSGGRETQYF. The CDR3 nucleotides read TGTGCCACCAGCAGCTCTAGCGGGGGGCGAGAGACCCAGTACTTC.

This chain joins TRBV9 and TRBJ2-3; maybe TRBD2 (5 bases). The CDR3 consists of 15 residues. The germline V and J ends were trimmed by 0 bases and 4 bases, with 12 bases remaining between them. Germline V CDR1 and CDR2: SGDLS, YYNGEE. In DNA form, the CDR3 reads TGTGCCAGCAGCGTAGCGTCTAGCTTCCCAGATACGCAGTATTTT. Translation: CASSVASSFPDTQYF. Based on the CDR3 plus reference TRBV9 and TRBJ2-3, the full variable domain is DSGVTQTPKHLITATGQRVTLRCSPRSGDLSVYWYQQSLDQGLQFLIQYYNGEERAKGNILERFSAQQFPDLHSELNLSSLELGDSALYFCASSVASSFPDTQYFGPGTRLTVL.

This clonotype was detected only a few times. The chain employs TRBV7-2 and TRBJ1-2; D perhaps matches TRBD1 (5 bases). This CDR3 spans 20 amino acids. Germline V gene data show CDR1 as SGHTA and CDR2 as FQGNSA. V was shortened by 1 base and J by 6 bases, with 30 bases between the two germline ends. CDR3 loop: CASSLDWGELVFPSRHGYTF. As DNA, the CDR3 is TGTGCCAGCAGCTTAGATTGGGGGGAGCTAGTTTTCCCCTCCAGGCATGGCTACACCTTC. The full variable domain, with the rest looked up from reference TRBV7-2 and TRBJ1-2, is GAGVSQSPSNKVTEKGKDVELRCDPISGHTALYWYRQSLGQGLEFLIYFQGNSAPDKSGLPSDRFSAERTGGSVSTLTIQRTQQEDSAVYLCASSLDWGELVFPSRHGYTFGSGTRLTVV.